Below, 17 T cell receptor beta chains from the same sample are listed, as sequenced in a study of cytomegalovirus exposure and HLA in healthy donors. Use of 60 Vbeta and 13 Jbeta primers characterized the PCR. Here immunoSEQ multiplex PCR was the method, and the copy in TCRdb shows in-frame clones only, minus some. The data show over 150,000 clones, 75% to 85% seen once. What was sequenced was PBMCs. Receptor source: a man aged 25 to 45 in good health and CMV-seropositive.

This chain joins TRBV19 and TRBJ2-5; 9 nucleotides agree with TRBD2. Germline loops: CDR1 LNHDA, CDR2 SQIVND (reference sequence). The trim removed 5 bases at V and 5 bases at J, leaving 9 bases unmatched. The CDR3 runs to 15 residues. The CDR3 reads CASSPPGLALETQYF. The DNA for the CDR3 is TGTGCCAGTAGTCCTCCGGGACTAGCACTTGAGACCCAGTACTTC.

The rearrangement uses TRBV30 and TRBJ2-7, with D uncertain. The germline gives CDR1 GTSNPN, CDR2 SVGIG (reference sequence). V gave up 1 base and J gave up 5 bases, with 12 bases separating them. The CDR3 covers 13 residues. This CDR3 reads CAWSGGNVHEQYF. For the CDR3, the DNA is TGTGCCTGGAGTGGCGGAAATGTCCACGAGCAGTACTTC.

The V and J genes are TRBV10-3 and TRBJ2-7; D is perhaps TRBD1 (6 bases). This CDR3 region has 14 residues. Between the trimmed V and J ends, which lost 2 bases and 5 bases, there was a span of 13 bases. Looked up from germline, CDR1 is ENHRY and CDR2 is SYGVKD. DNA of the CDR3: TGTGCCATCAGTGAGAAACAGGGAAAGGACGAGCAGTACTTC. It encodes CAISEKQGKDEQYF.

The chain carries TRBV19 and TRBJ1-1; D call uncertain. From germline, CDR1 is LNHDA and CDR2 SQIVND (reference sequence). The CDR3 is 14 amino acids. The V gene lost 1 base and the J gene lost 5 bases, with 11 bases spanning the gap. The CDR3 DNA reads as TGTGCCAGTAGTATAGGCGGCCTAGAGACTGAAGCTTTCTTT. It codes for CASSIGGLETEAFF.

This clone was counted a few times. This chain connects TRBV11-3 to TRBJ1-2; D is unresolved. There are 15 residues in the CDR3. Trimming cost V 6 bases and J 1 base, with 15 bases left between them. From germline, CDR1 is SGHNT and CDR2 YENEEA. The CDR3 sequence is CASRPLGIYNYGYTF. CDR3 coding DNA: TGTGCCAGCAGACCCCTCGGGATTTATAACTATGGCTACACCTTC.

The CDR3 sequence is CASTIRQGEAFF. The DNA for the CDR3 is TGTGCCAGCACCATACGGCAGGGAGAAGCTTTCTTT. The chain recombines TRBV28 with TRBJ1-1, with D tentatively TRBD1 (5 bases). Looked up from germline, CDR1 is MDHEN and CDR2 is SYDVKM. This CDR3 has 12 amino acids. V lost 7 bases, J lost 8 bases, and 14 bases lay in between.

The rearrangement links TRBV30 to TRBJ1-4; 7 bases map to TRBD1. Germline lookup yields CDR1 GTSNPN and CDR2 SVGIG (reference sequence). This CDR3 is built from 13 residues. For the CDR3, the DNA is TGTGGGCTTACAGGGGTCACTAATGAAAAACTGTTTTTT. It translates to CGLTGVTNEKLFF. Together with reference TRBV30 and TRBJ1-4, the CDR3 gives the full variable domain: SQTIHQWPATLVQPVGSPLSLECTVEGTSNPNLYWYRQAAGRGLQLLFYSVGIGQISSEVPQNLSASRPQDRQFILSSKKLLLSDSGFYLCGLTGVTNEKLFFGSGTQLSVL.

DNA of the CDR3: TGTGCCAGCAGCTCCTTAGGCCACGGGACTAACTATAATTCACCCCTCCACTTT. Protein sequence: CASSSLGHGTNYNSPLHF. The V and J genes are TRBV5-4 and TRBJ1-6; possible D gene TRBD1, 5 bases. Between the trimmed V and J ends, which lost 3 bases and 3 bases, there was a span of 19 bases. The CDR3 is made up of 18 amino acids. Germline V gives CDR1 SGHNT, CDR2 YYREEE (reference sequence). The complete variable domain, with remaining parts taken from reference TRBV5-4 and TRBJ1-6, reads ETGVTQSPTHLIKTRGQQVTLRCSSQSGHNTVSWYQQALGQGPQFIFQYYREEENGRGNFPPRFSGLQFPNYSSELNVNALELDDSALYLCASSSLGHGTNYNSPLHFGNGTRLTVT.

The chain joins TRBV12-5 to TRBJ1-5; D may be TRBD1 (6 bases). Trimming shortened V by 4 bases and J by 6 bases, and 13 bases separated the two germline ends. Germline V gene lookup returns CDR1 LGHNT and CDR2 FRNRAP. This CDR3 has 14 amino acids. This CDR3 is CASGWGGAAQPQHF. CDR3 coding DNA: TGTGCTAGTGGTTGGGGGGGGGCCGCTCAGCCCCAGCATTTT.

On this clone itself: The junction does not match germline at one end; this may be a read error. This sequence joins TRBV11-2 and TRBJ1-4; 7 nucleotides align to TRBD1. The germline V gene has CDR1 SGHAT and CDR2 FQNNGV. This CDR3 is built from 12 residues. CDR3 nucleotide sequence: TGTGCCAGCAGCCAGGAGGGACAGAATTCTTATTTT. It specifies CASSQEGQNSYF.

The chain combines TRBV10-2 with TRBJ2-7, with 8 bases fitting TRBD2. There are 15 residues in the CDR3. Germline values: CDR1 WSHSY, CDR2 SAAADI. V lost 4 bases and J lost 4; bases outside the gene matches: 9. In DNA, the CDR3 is TGCGCCAGCAGTGCGTCCCGGGAGGGCCGATACGAGCAGTACTTC. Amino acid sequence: CASSASREGRYEQYF.

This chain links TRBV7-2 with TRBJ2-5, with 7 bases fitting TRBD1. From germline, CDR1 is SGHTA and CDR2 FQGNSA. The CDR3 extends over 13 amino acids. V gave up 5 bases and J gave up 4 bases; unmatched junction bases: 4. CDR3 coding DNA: TGTGCCAGCAGCGCACGACAGGGAGAGACCCAGTACTTC. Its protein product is CASSARQGETQYF. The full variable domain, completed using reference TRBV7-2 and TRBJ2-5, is GAGVSQSPSNKVTEKGKDVELRCDPISGHTALYWYRQSLGQGLEFLIYFQGNSAPDKSGLPSDRFSAERTGGSVSTLTIQRTQQEDSAVYLCASSARQGETQYFGPGTRLLVL.

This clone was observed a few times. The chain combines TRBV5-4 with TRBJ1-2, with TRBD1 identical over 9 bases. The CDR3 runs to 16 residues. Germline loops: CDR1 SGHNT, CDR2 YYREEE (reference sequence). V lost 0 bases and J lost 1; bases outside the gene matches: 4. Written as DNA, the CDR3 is TGTGCCAGCAGCTTGGTAGTGGACAGGGGTAACTATGGCTACACCTTC. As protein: CASSLVVDRGNYGYTF. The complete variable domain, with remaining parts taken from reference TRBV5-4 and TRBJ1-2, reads ETGVTQSPTHLIKTRGQQVTLRCSSQSGHNTVSWYQQALGQGPQFIFQYYREEENGRGNFPPRFSGLQFPNYSSELNVNALELDDSALYLCASSLVVDRGNYGYTFGSGTRLTVV.

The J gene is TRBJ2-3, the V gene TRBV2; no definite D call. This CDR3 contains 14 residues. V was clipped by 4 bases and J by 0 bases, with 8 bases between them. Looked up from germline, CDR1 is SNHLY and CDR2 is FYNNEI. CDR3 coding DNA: TGTGCCAGCAGTGGAACATCTAGCACAGATACGCAGTATTTT. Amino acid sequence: CASSGTSSTDTQYF. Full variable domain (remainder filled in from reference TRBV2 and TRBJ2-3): EPEVTQTPSHQVTQMGQEVILRCVPISNHLYFYWYRQILGQKVEFLVSFYNNEISEKSEIFDDQFSVERPDGSNFTLKIRSTKLEDSAMYFCASSGTSSTDTQYFGPGTRLTVL.

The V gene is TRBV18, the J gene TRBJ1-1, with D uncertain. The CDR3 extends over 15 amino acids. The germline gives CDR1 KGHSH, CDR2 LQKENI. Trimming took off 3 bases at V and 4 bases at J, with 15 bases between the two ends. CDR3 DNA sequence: TGTGCCAGCTCACCCCCGAGGGCAGGCTCCACTGAAGCTTTCTTT. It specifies CASSPPRAGSTEAFF.

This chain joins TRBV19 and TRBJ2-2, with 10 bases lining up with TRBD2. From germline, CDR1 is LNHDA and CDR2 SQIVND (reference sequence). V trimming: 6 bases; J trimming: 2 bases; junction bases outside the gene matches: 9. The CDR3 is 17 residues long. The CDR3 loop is CASSPGLAGVNTGELFF. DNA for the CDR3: TGTGCCAGTAGCCCGGGTCTAGCGGGAGTTAACACCGGGGAGCTGTTTTTT.

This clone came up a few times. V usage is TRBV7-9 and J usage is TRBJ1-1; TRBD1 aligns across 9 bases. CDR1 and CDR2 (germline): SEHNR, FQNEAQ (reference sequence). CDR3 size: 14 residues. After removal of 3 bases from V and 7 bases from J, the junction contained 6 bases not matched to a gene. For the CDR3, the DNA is TGTGCCAGCAGCTTTCAACAGGGGGCCAGTGAAGCTTTCTTT. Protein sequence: CASSFQQGASEAFF.